Sequencing of this T cell receptor beta chain was carried out in a study of T cell responses to AZD1222 COVID-19 vaccine. Findings of the study overall: Close to half of spike-specific TCRs reportedly recognize unmutated variant regions. Females outnumbered males among donors, who were mostly white British; clonal diversity was possibly underestimated.

Produced via immunoSEQ multiplex PCR; TCRdb's table is partial and in-frame only. Altogether roughly 170,000 clones are present, 70% to 90% being singletons, with the ten largest covering roughly 0.49%. For this clone: Its antigen is still unknown.

This specimen was peripheral blood, taken on day 0 of AZD1222 vaccination. This TCR was recovered from an adult in good health.

In DNA form, the CDR3 reads TGTGCCAGCAGCAAAGGGTGCGGACAGCTATTAAACACCGGGGAGCTGTTTTTT. It codes for CASSKGCGQLLNTGELFF. The chain joins TRBV21-1 to TRBJ2-2; the D call TRBD1 from the table was never checked on the DNA. TRBV21-1 is noted as a pseudogene. CDR3 length equals 18 residues.